The present T cell receptor (beta chain) was sequenced within a study of T cells in women clearing cervical HPV infection. Looking at the study overall: Case blood drawn at lesion detection; control blood after infection cleared. General study results and limits: A classifier using richness and V gene abundances reached an AUC of about 0.83.

CDR3 length: 16 residues. CDR1 and CDR2 from the germline V gene are LGHNA and YNFKEQ. The V and J ends lost 3 bases and 2 bases respectively, with 13 bases between them. Notes on this clone: Its antigen remains unknown. The read gets to within 3 residues of the CDR3 end, and the germline J gene fills in the rest.

immunoSEQ multiplex PCR used an average of 1200 ng genomic DNA. Some clones are missing from TCRdb's copy, which holds only in-frame ones; the method was immunoSEQ multiplex PCR. Its table records fewer than 50,000 clones. Cervical HPV DNA detected by MY09/MY11 PCR, typed by dot-blot. V gene TRBV4-2 combines with J gene TRBJ2-2; a weak D match, TRBD2 (5 bases). This receptor was taken from a woman aged 18-69 years with a cervical HPV16 infection that either progressed to CIN3+ or cleared (not recorded which). Sequenced input: blood buffy coat. This chain's CDR3 is CASSQSLGLNTGELFF. CDR3 DNA, as far as it was read: TGTGCCAGCAGCCAGAGCCTTGGACTCAACACCGGGGAG.